The rows below give T cell receptor beta chains drawn from one sample of a study of blood T cell repertoires in COVID-19. The table came from immunoSEQ multiplex PCR; TCRdb's copy has only in-frame clones and leaves some out. The table includes 130,000 or so clones, roughly 81% detected once. The sequenced material came from PBMCs or T cells enriched from blood (not recorded which). The receptors originated from a woman between 50 and 59 years old with acute COVID-19. Each CDR3 is given with its conserved first and last residue. The D gene is left open where the match is weak. Clone size is not always given. Where it is, it says once, few, many or a class for expanded clones.

J: TRBJ1-5; D: .; size: .; V: TRBV28; CDR3: CASSLWGGLGQPQHF; DNA: TGTGCCAGCAGTTTATGGGGAGGGCTGGGGCAGCCCCAGCATTTT
J: TRBJ2-3; D: .; size: .; V: TRBV5-4; CDR3: CASSLDGGFTDTQYF; DNA: TGTGCCAGCAGCTTGGACGGAGGATTCACAGATACGCAGTATTTT
J: TRBJ2-5; D: TRBD2; size: .; V: TRBV15; CDR3: CATSRDPLLAGGIQETQYF; DNA: TGTGCCACCAGCAGAGATCCTCTCCTAGCGGGAGGGATACAAGAGACCCAGTACTTC
J: TRBJ2-1; D: TRBD1; size: .; V: TRBV25-1; CDR3: CASTTGTGYWGNEQFF; DNA: TGTGCCAGCACCACTGGGACAGGGTACTGGGGCAATGAGCAGTTCTTC
J: TRBJ1-1; D: TRBD1; size: .; V: TRBV5-1; CDR3: CASSSDRANTEAFF; DNA: TGCGCCAGCAGCTCGGACAGGGCGAACACTGAAGCTTTCTTT
J: TRBJ2-1; D: .; size: .; V: TRBV9; CDR3: CASSVERVFYNEQFF; DNA: TGTGCCAGCAGCGTAGAGAGGGTCTTCTACAATGAGCAGTTCTTC
J: TRBJ2-5; D: TRBD1; size: .; V: TRBV5-5; CDR3: CASKTGGQGATQYF; DNA: TGTGCCAGCAAGACCGGAGGGCAGGGGGCGACCCAGTACTTC
J: TRBJ2-5; D: TRBD2; size: .; V: TRBV30; CDR3: CAWRSGRAGETQYF; DNA: TGTGCCTGGAGGAGCGGGAGGGCCGGTGAGACCCAGTACTTC
J: TRBJ1-4; D: .; size: .; V: TRBV19; CDR3: CASRRSRNRGEKLFF; DNA: TGTGCCAGTAGGAGAAGCCGGAACCGAGGGGAAAAACTGTTTTTT
J: TRBJ1-4; D: .; size: once; V: TRBV6-1; CDR3: CASSEHIFSVDKLFF; DNA: TGTGCCAGCAGTGAACATATCTTTAGTGTAGATAAACTGTTTTTT
J: TRBJ2-1; D: .; size: few; V: TRBV11-3; CDR3: CASSSYRSSYNEQFF; DNA: TGTGCCAGCAGCTCGTACCGCAGCTCCTACAATGAGCAGTTCTTC
J: TRBJ2-1; D: .; size: .; V: TRBV4-1; CDR3: CASSQTGSNNEQFF; DNA: TGCGCCAGCAGCCAGACTGGCTCTAACAATGAGCAGTTCTTC
J: TRBJ2-5; D: TRBD1; size: few; V: TRBV20-1; CDR3: CSASQGGVEETQYF; DNA: TGCAGTGCTAGTCAAGGGGGCGTTGAAGAGACCCAGTACTTC
J: TRBJ2-7; D: TRBD2; size: .; V: TRBV2; CDR3: CASQKTSGSGREQYF; DNA: TGTGCCAGCCAAAAGACAAGCGGGAGTGGTCGCGAGCAGTACTTC
J: TRBJ2-5; D: .; size: .; V: TRBV11-3; CDR3: CASSTPFSGGETQYF; DNA: TGTGCCAGCAGCACCCCCTTCTCCGGCGGGGAGACCCAGTACTTC
J: TRBJ2-1; D: .; size: few; V: TRBV11-2; CDR3: CASSLLGGGAYNEQFF; DNA: TGTGCCAGCAGCTTATTGGGGGGAGGCGCCTACAATGAGCAGTTCTTC
J: TRBJ2-2; D: .; size: .; V: TRBV7-9; CDR3: CASSLVQGDTGELFF; DNA: TGTGCCAGCAGCTTAGTTCAAGGAGACACCGGGGAGCTGTTTTTT
J: TRBJ2-5; D: TRBD2; size: .; V: TRBV5-1; CDR3: CASSISGFQETQYF; DNA: TGCGCCAGCAGCATTAGCGGGTTCCAAGAGACCCAGTACTTC
J: TRBJ2-4; D: .; size: .; V: TRBV19; CDR3: CASSGLAAAPKNIQYF; DNA: TGTGCCAGTAGCGGCTTGGCAGCGGCGCCCAAAAACATTCAGTACTTC
J: TRBJ2-7; D: .; size: once; V: TRBV10-1; CDR3: CASRGSEQYF; DNA: TGCGCCAGCAGGGGGAGTGAGCAGTACTTC
J: TRBJ1-6; D: .; size: .; V: TRBV4-3; CDR3: CASSQDLRGSSPLHF; DNA: TGCGCCAGCAGCCAAGATCTCCGGGGTTCCTCACCCCTCCACTTT
J: TRBJ2-5; D: .; size: few; V: TRBV10-3; CDR3: CAIRGASARTTQYF; DNA: TGTGCCATCAGAGGGGCTAGCGCCCGCACGACCCAGTACTTC
J: TRBJ2-1; D: TRBD1; size: .; V: TRBV19; CDR3: CASSTGQYNEQFF; DNA: TGTGCCAGTAGCACGGGACAGTACAATGAGCAGTTCTTC
J: TRBJ2-6; D: TRBD1; size: .; V: TRBV5-1; CDR3: CASSLEGTGGAGANVLTF; DNA: TGCGCCAGCAGCTTGGAAGGGACAGGGGGCGCAGGGGCCAACGTCCTGACTTTC
J: TRBJ1-2; D: TRBD1; size: few; V: TRBV7-8; CDR3: CASSQGDYGYTF; DNA: TGTGCCAGCAGTCAGGGGGACTATGGCTACACCTTC
J: TRBJ1-1; D: TRBD1; size: .; V: TRBV7-3; CDR3: CASSLTSRDSEAFF; DNA: TGTGCCAGCAGCTTAACGTCGCGGGACAGTGAAGCTTTCTTT
J: TRBJ1-2; D: TRBD1; size: .; V: TRBV5-4; CDR3: CASSLDRGVAYGYTF; DNA: TGTGCCAGCAGCTTGGACAGGGGGGTCGCCTATGGCTACACCTTC
J: TRBJ1-6; D: .; size: .; V: TRBV5-4; CDR3: CASSMDISNSPLHF; DNA: TGTGCCAGCAGCATGGACATCTCGAATTCACCCCTCCACTTT
J: TRBJ2-1; D: TRBD2; size: .; V: TRBV10-3; CDR3: CAISVLIIAGKTGSYNEQFF; DNA: TGTGCCATCAGTGTTTTAATTATAGCGGGAAAAACGGGGTCCTACAATGAGCAGTTCTTC
J: TRBJ2-3; D: .; size: .; V: TRBV9; CDR3: CASSVATTSTSTDTQYF; DNA: TGTGCCAGCAGCGTGGCCACTACTAGTACCTCGACAGATACGCAGTATTTT
J: TRBJ2-2; D: .; size: .; V: TRBV5-1; CDR3: CASSSRGVHTGELFF; DNA: TGCGCCAGCAGCTCCCGCGGGGTACACACCGGGGAGCTGTTTTTT
J: TRBJ1-6; D: TRBD1; size: .; V: TRBV5-5; CDR3: CASSSGTGMGQGNSPLHF; DNA: TGTGCCAGCAGCTCCGGGACAGGAATGGGACAGGGCAATTCACCCCTCCACTTT
J: TRBJ1-5; D: TRBD1; size: .; V: TRBV19; CDR3: CASSMTGGNQPQHF; DNA: TGTGCCAGTAGTATGACAGGGGGCAATCAGCCCCAGCATTTT
J: TRBJ1-2; D: TRBD1; size: .; V: TRBV3-1/TRBV3-2; CDR3: CASSQEPGQGGVAYGYTF; DNA: TGTGCCAGCAGCCAAGAACCGGGACAGGGAGGGGTAGCGTATGGCTACACCTTC
J: TRBJ2-1; D: TRBD1; size: .; V: TRBV7-3; CDR3: CASSLGLDRVSYNEQFF; DNA: TGTGCCAGCAGCTTAGGTCTGGACAGGGTATCCTACAATGAGCAGTTCTTC
J: TRBJ2-7; D: .; size: once; V: TRBV5-1; CDR3: CASSTDSRLGYEQYF; DNA: TGCGCCAGCAGCACCGACAGCCGCCTGGGCTACGAGCAGTACTTC
J: TRBJ2-3; D: TRBD2; size: .; V: TRBV5-6; CDR3: CASSEPGLAGDTQYF; DNA: TGTGCCAGCAGCGAACCGGGACTAGCGGGGGATACGCAGTATTTT
J: TRBJ2-1; D: .; size: .; V: TRBV9; CDR3: CASSVEAGFNEQFF; DNA: TGTGCCAGCAGCGTAGAAGCAGGGTTCAATGAGCAGTTCTTC
J: TRBJ1-1; D: .; size: few; V: TRBV7-2; CDR3: CASSSWGGGNTEAFF; DNA: TGTGCCAGCAGCTCCTGGGGCGGGGGGAACACTGAAGCTTTCTTT
J: TRBJ2-7; D: TRBD2; size: .; V: TRBV3-1/TRBV3-2; CDR3: CASSQVRGLAGNEQYF; DNA: TGTGCCAGCAGCCAAGTACGGGGACTAGCGGGTAACGAGCAGTACTTC
J: TRBJ2-7; D: .; size: .; V: TRBV28; CDR3: CASSSFYEQYF; DNA: TGTGCCAGCAGTTCTTTCTACGAGCAGTACTTC
J: TRBJ2-7; D: .; size: .; V: TRBV3-1/TRBV3-2; CDR3: CASSPSQGAFEQYF; DNA: TGTGCCAGCAGCCCCTCCCAAGGGGCTTTCGAGCAGTACTTC
J: TRBJ2-7; D: TRBD2; size: .; V: TRBV5-4; CDR3: CASSFVTSDEQYF; DNA: TGTGCCAGCAGCTTCGTAACTAGCGACGAGCAGTACTTC
J: TRBJ2-1; D: TRBD2; size: .; V: TRBV15; CDR3: CATSRDPGRLADNEQFF; DNA: TGTGCCACCAGCAGAGATCCAGGTAGGCTAGCGGACAATGAGCAGTTCTTC
J: TRBJ2-1; D: .; size: .; V: TRBV7-9; CDR3: CASSPPRQEQSYNEQFF; DNA: TGTGCCAGCAGCCCCCCCCGACAGGAACAATCCTACAATGAGCAGTTCTTC
J: TRBJ1-3; D: .; size: .; V: TRBV10-3; CDR3: CAIGTGSIPSGNTIYF; DNA: TGTGCCATCGGAACAGGTAGTATTCCATCTGGAAACACCATATATTTT
J: TRBJ2-3; D: TRBD1; size: .; V: TRBV10-1; CDR3: CASSNPGTGYSDTQYF; DNA: TGCGCCAGCAGTAACCCCGGGACAGGGTATTCAGATACGCAGTATTTT
J: TRBJ2-3; D: .; size: .; V: TRBV18; CDR3: CASSPPGLTDTQYF; DNA: TGTGCCAGCTCACCCCCAGGCCTTACAGATACGCAGTATTTT
J: TRBJ2-7; D: TRBD1; size: .; V: TRBV19; CDR3: CASSRGTGRSYEQYF; DNA: TGTGCCAGTAGTAGAGGGACAGGGAGGTCCTACGAGCAGTACTTC
J: TRBJ1-1; D: .; size: .; V: TRBV18; CDR3: CASSLRNTEAFF; DNA: TGTGCCAGCTCACTTCGGAACACTGAAGCTTTCTTT
J: TRBJ1-3; D: .; size: .; V: TRBV2; CDR3: CASILGESSGNTIYF; DNA: TGTGCCAGCATACTTGGGGAGAGCTCTGGAAACACCATATATTTT
J: TRBJ2-3; D: .; size: .; V: TRBV7-2; CDR3: CASSSVGTDTQYF; DNA: TGTGCCAGCAGCTCCGTAGGCACAGATACGCAGTATTTT